The following is a T cell receptor (beta chain) sequence with its context. Germline CDR1 is LGHDT and CDR2 is YNNKEL (reference sequence). This CDR3 spans 14 amino acids. Trimming took 9 bases from V and 0 from J, leaving 9 bases between them. TCRdb called the RT-PCR reads again in MiXCR, with one record for every CDR3 protein. Counted here are about 540,000 distinct CDR3 sequences, approximately 22% occurring once; the ten biggest clones make up 2.8%. The data stem from a study of response to subunit inactivated influenza vaccine. This same sample was also part of a study on T cells expressing NK-cell markers. In that study: A 5'RACE template switching approach incorporating UMIs was used to make TCR beta cDNA. According to the study, TCR beta repertoires originated from sorted CD3+CD56+NKG2C+, CD3+CD56+NKG2C- and CD3+CD56-NKG2C+ T cells. Just one sequenced donor of eight was HCMV-seronegative, while seven were seropositive.

V gene TRBV3-1 combines with J gene TRBJ2-6, with no clear D. The source is a man in his fifties who received an inactivated influenza vaccine. Sequenced material: CD4+ T cells sorted from PBMCs, taken roughly 12 days after vaccination. The CDR3 sequence: CASARSSGANVLTF. CDR3 bases: TGTGCCAGTGCTCGTTCCTCTGGGGCCAACGTCCTGACTTTC.